Each of the 15 T cell receptor beta chains below was sequenced from the same sample in a study of T cells in Graves' hyperthyroidism and ophthalmopathy. Amplified regions were TCR beta CDR3 sequences from RNA transcripts. The HTBI primer set served for first-round RT-PCR of the TCR CDR3. One entry per CDR3 protein results from TCRdb running MiXCR on the multiplex PCR reads. The sample includes about 290,000 distinct CDR3 sequences, 10% to 15% seen only once; the top ten take roughly 8.5%. Material for sequencing was blood. These receptor sequences come from a woman between 25 and 40 years old with Graves' hyperthyroidism that later progressed to Graves' ophthalmopathy.

This chain joins TRBV7-2 and TRBJ2-7, with 12 nucleotides matching TRBD2. The CDR3 covers 14 residues. The V gene end was trimmed by 3 bases and the J gene end by 6 bases; junction bases not matched to a gene: 3. Germline CDR1 is SGHTA and CDR2 is FQGNSA. CDR3 protein: CASSLTSGSLEQYF. The CDR3 coding sequence is TGTGCCAGCAGCTTGACTAGCGGGAGTCTCGAGCAGTACTTC.

V usage is TRBV7-8 and J usage is TRBJ1-2; D remains ambiguous. V dropped 5 bases and J dropped 4 bases, with 17 bases sitting between them. Germline assignment: CDR1 SGHVS and CDR2 FQNEAQ. The CDR3 length is 15 residues. The DNA for the CDR3 is TGTGCCAGCAGCAAAACACGGGAATGGAGCTATGGCTACACCTTC. Amino acid sequence: CASSKTREWSYGYTF.

This clonotype was observed a handful of times. The final CDR3 position lacks the conserved phenylalanine or tryptophan, pointing to a likely read error. V usage is TRBV7-9 and J usage is TRBJ1-2, with 7 bases fitting TRBD1. J was trimmed by 2 bases and V by 5 bases; bases with no gene match: 32. CDR1 is SEHNR, CDR2 FQNEAQ, per germline (reference sequence). This CDR3 has 23 residues. Written as DNA, the CDR3 is TGTGCCAGCAGCCCACCTTTATATGGACCATCGGAGAAACAGGGGCTACTGAACTATGGCTACACCCTC. Translation: CASSPPLYGPSEKQGLLNYGYTL.

This clonotype was counted many times. The chain uses TRBV11-2 and TRBJ2-3; 9 bases agree with TRBD1. This CDR3 contains 17 residues. The germline CDR1 and CDR2 sequences are SGHAT and FQNNGV. Trimming cost V 4 bases and J 2 bases; bases outside gene matches: 10. CDR3 region: CASSSGTGQIVTDTQYF. The CDR3 DNA is TGTGCCAGCAGCTCCGGGACAGGGCAGATAGTCACAGATACGCAGTATTTT.

This clonotype was counted a few times. The rearrangement links TRBV6-1 to TRBJ2-3; D not resolved. This CDR3 region has 15 residues. Per germline, CDR1 MNHNS and CDR2 SASEGT. Trimming stripped 6 bases from V and 0 bases from J, with 13 bases between. CDR3 sequence reads: CASRHGDTSTDTQYF. The CDR3 DNA follows: TGTGCCAGCAGACACGGTGATACTAGCACAGATACGCAGTATTTT.

This clonotype was recorded a few times. Since a much larger clone is just one base distant, this may be a read error. The V call is TRBV30, the J call TRBJ2-5; a weak D match, TRBD2 (6 bases). Looked up from germline, CDR1 is GTSNPN and CDR2 is SVGIG (reference sequence). The CDR3 length is 12 residues. Trimming left V 3 bases short and J 7 bases short, with 12 bases between. The DNA of the CDR3 is TGTGCCTGGAGGCAGGGAGGAAGGACCCAGTACTTC. This sequence encodes CAWRQGGRTQYF.

J is TRBJ2-7 and V is TRBV25-1, with D possibly being TRBD2 (6 bases). Trimming removed 3 bases from V and 2 bases from J, with 17 bases in between. Looked up from germline, CDR1 is MGHDK and CDR2 is SYGVNS. This CDR3 spans 16 amino acids. The CDR3 sequence is CASSDPTSWRAYEQYF. CDR3 nucleotide sequence: TGTGCCAGCAGTGACCCCACTAGCTGGAGGGCCTACGAGCAGTACTTC.

This clonotype was counted many times. In DNA, the CDR3 is TGTGCCAGCAGACCCTTAGCGGGACTGTCCTACGAGCAGTACTTC. The encoded protein is CASRPLAGLSYEQYF. This sequence joins TRBV6-1 and TRBJ2-7; 8 positions agree with TRBD2. V lost 6 bases and J lost 1; bases outside the gene matches: 8. CDR1 is MNHNS and CDR2 is SASEGT in the germline V gene. This CDR3 is built from 15 residues.

In this sample, this clonotype turned up many times. The V and J genes are TRBV7-9 and TRBJ1-1; possible D gene TRBD1, 6 bases. This CDR3 comprises 14 residues. Trimming removed 6 bases from V and 4 bases from J, with 15 bases in between. Per germline, CDR1 SEHNR and CDR2 FQNEAQ (reference sequence). CDR3 protein: CASRFLQGTTEAFF. CDR3 nucleotides: TGTGCCAGCAGGTTTTTACAGGGAACCACTGAAGCTTTCTTT.

A few counts support this clonotype. The chain uses TRBV30 and TRBJ1-6; D remains ambiguous. Germline assignment: CDR1 GTSNPN and CDR2 SVGIG (reference sequence). Trimming cost V 2 bases and J 6 bases, with 8 bases left between them. The CDR3 is 13 residues long. The CDR3 DNA is TGTGCCTGGAGTTCGGGCCCTAATTCACCCCTCCACTTT. This codes for CAWSSGPNSPLHF.

CDR3 in DNA: TGTGCCAGCAGCCAAGATCGGTCAGGCCTAGGCGACACTGAAGCTTTCTTT. Translated: CASSQDRSGLGDTEAFF. This chain links TRBV3-1 with TRBJ1-1; D not certain. CDR1 is LGHDT and CDR2 is YNNKEL in the germline V gene (reference sequence). CDR3 length equals 17 residues. V was clipped by 0 bases and J by 3 bases, with 17 bases between them. Variable domain in full (rest from reference TRBV3-1 and TRBJ1-1): DTAVSQTPKYLVTQMGNDKSIKCEQNLGHDTMYWYKQDSKKFLKIMFSYNNKELIINETVPNRFSPKSPDKAHLNLHINSLELGDSAVYFCASSQDRSGLGDTEAFFGQGTRLTVV.

This clonotype has ten or more counts. The chain employs TRBV6-1 and TRBJ2-5; TRBD1 matches 10 bases. J was trimmed by 3 bases and V by 6 bases; bases with no gene match: 10. Germline V CDR1 and CDR2: MNHNS, SASEGT. The CDR3 has 16 amino acids. The CDR3 spells CASRHLPGQGKETQYF. CDR3 nucleotides: TGTGCCAGCAGACACCTTCCGGGACAGGGGAAAGAGACCCAGTACTTC.

Many counts were recorded for this clonotype. V gene TRBV7-2 combines with J gene TRBJ2-3; tentative D call: TRBD2 (6 bases). This CDR3 spans 15 amino acids. Trimming removed 5 bases from V and 2 bases from J, with 14 bases in between. Germline CDR1 SGHTA, CDR2 FQGNSA. As DNA, the CDR3 is TGTGCCAGCAGCCGGTCCGGCGGGGACACAGATACGCAGTATTTT. It encodes CASSRSGGDTDTQYF. The entire variable domain, with the rest obtained from reference TRBV7-2 and TRBJ2-3, is as follows: GAGVSQSPSNKVTEKGKDVELRCDPISGHTALYWYRQSLGQGLEFLIYFQGNSAPDKSGLPSDRFSAERTGGSVSTLTIQRTQQEDSAVYLCASSRSGGDTDTQYFGPGTRLTVL.

This clonotype was observed many times. This chain connects TRBV20-1 to TRBJ2-1; 14 bases are a match to TRBD2. The J segment lost 0 bases and the V segment lost 6 bases, leaving 7 bases of the junction unmatched. This CDR3 region has 17 residues. Per germline, CDR1 DFQATT and CDR2 SNEGSKA (reference sequence). The CDR3 region has the DNA TGCAGTGCCACGGGACTAGCGGGAGTGAGCTCCTACAATGAGCAGTTCTTC. Translated, it gives CSATGLAGVSSYNEQFF.

Ten or more counts support this clonotype. The chain uses TRBV29-1 and TRBJ1-1, with D unclear. The CDR3 loop spans 11 amino acids. V was clipped by 6 bases and J by 5 bases, with 10 bases between them. The germline V gene has CDR1 SQVTM and CDR2 ANQGSEA. CDR3 nucleotides: TGCAGCGTGTATCACGGAACTGAAGCTTTCTTT. Translated, it gives CSVYHGTEAFF.